These 8 T cell receptor beta chains share one sample of origin, sequenced in a study of blood T cell repertoires in COVID-19. Sequencing was performed with immunoSEQ multiplex PCR; in TCRdb, only in-frame clones are kept and a portion is missing. The top ten clones hold 3% of a sample with about 360,000 clones, around 84% of them seen once. What was sequenced was peripheral blood. The source of these receptors is a human donor in a cohort sampled during active COVID-19.

In its sample, this clone was seen once. The chain recombines TRBV2 with TRBJ1-4, with D perhaps matching TRBD1 (6 bases). The CDR3 runs 15 residues. Germline V lookup: CDR1 SNHLY, CDR2 FYNNEI. Between the trimmed V and J ends, which lost 5 bases and 8 bases, there was a span of 18 bases. The CDR3 region is CASSYTDSPREKLFF. In nucleotides, the CDR3 is TGTGCCAGCAGTTATACGGACAGCCCTAGGGAAAAACTGTTTTTT. Together with reference TRBV2 and TRBJ1-4, the CDR3 gives the full variable domain: EPEVTQTPSHQVTQMGQEVILRCVPISNHLYFYWYRQILGQKVEFLVSFYNNEISEKSEIFDDQFSVERPDGSNFTLKIRSTKLEDSAMYFCASSYTDSPREKLFFGSGTQLSVL.

In DNA, the CDR3 is TGTGCCAGCAGCTTAGGACAGGGAAGGAACGAGCAGTACTTC. It codes for CASSLGQGRNEQYF. The chain employs TRBV13 and TRBJ2-7; possible D gene TRBD1, 6 bases. Trimming cost V 0 bases and J 5 bases, with 11 bases left between them. The germline gives CDR1 PRHDT, CDR2 FYEKMQ (reference sequence). This CDR3 comprises 14 residues. Variable domain in full (rest from reference TRBV13 and TRBJ2-7): AAGVIQSPRHLIKEKRETATLKCYPIPRHDTVYWYQQGPGQDPQFLISFYEKMQSDKGSIPDRFSAQQFSDYHSELNMSSLELGDSALYFCASSLGQGRNEQYFGPGTRLTVT.

The chain carries TRBV7-8 and TRBJ2-2; a weak D match, TRBD2 (5 bases). V lost 8 bases and J 3 bases, leaving 28 bases between the germline ends. From germline, CDR1 is SGHVS and CDR2 FQNEAQ. The CDR3 is 19 residues long. CDR3 nucleotide sequence: TGTGCCAGCTCAAAGAGCTTAGAATTGGTAGCGATAGACACCGGGGAGCTGTTTTTT. Translation: CASSKSLELVAIDTGELFF.

The chain combines TRBV2 with TRBJ2-5; 10 nucleotides align to TRBD1. This CDR3 region has 15 residues. V lost 5 bases to trimming and J lost 4 bases; unmatched junction nucleotides: 7. Germline assignment: CDR1 SNHLY and CDR2 FYNNEI. CDR3 protein: CASSKMTGGAETQYF. DNA for the CDR3: TGTGCCAGCAGTAAGATGACAGGGGGCGCAGAGACCCAGTACTTC.

The J gene is TRBJ2-7, the V gene TRBV30; TRBD2 is a possible D gene (5 bases). The CDR3 runs to 13 residues. V lost 0 bases to trimming and J lost 5 bases, with 11 bases between them. Germline CDR1 and CDR2: GTSNPN and SVGIG (reference sequence). This chain's CDR3 is CAWSVGAINEQYF. CDR3 in DNA: TGTGCCTGGAGTGTGGGAGCAATTAACGAGCAGTACTTC.

This chain links TRBV19 with TRBJ1-1; possible D gene TRBD1, 6 bases. The CDR3 runs 13 residues. Germline values: CDR1 LNHDA, CDR2 SQIVND (reference sequence). Between the trimmed V and J ends, which lost 5 bases and 4 bases, there was a span of 11 bases. This chain's CDR3 is CASSPTGGTEAFF. CDR3 bases: TGTGCCAGTAGTCCGACAGGTGGCACTGAAGCTTTCTTT.

The genes are TRBV7-7 and TRBJ2-5, with 12 bases aligning to TRBD2. The CDR3 totals 15 residues. Per germline, CDR1 SSHAT and CDR2 FNYEAQ (reference sequence). The V and J ends lost 1 base and 5 bases, in that order; junction bases with no gene match: 2. The CDR3 sequence is CASSLGLAGGETQYF. CDR3 nucleotides: TGTGCCAGCAGCTTAGGTCTAGCGGGGGGGGAGACCCAGTACTTC. Together with reference TRBV7-7 and TRBJ2-5, the CDR3 gives the full variable domain: GAGVSQSPRYKVTKRGQDVTLRCDPISSHATLYWYQQALGQGPEFLTYFNYEAQPDKSGLPSDRFSAERPEGSISTLTIQRTEQRDSAMYRCASSLGLAGGETQYFGPGTRLLVL.

The genes are TRBV10-3 and TRBJ1-6; D is possibly TRBD1 (5 bases). Germline CDR1 and CDR2: ENHRY and SYGVKD. The CDR3 loop spans 16 amino acids. The V and J ends lost 8 bases and 6 bases respectively, with 20 bases between them. In nucleotides, the CDR3 is TGTGCCATCCAACAGGTCCGTGGGGGGTCTAATTCACCCCTCCACTTT. Protein sequence: CAIQQVRGGSNSPLHF.